Listed below are T cell receptor beta chains from one sample, sequenced in a study of Tregs in tolerant kidney transplant recipients. Only in-frame clones appear in the TCRdb table, and some are missing; sequencing was by immunoSEQ multiplex PCR. Of some 240,000 clones detected, more than 65% appear once; the ten largest clones hold around 0.6%. The specimen was CD4+ T cells from blood. The receptors derive from a human donor in good health. Each CDR3 is given with its conserved first and last residue. A D gene is named only where the DNA matches it firmly. Only part of the rows carry a size: once, few, many, or a class if the clone is expanded.

size	J	D	V	DNA	CDR3
NA	TRBJ2-7	NA	TRBV7-2	TGTGCCAGCAGCTTAGTACCGGGATCCTACGAGCAGTACTTC	CASSLVPGSYEQYF
NA	TRBJ2-7	TRBD2	TRBV5-6	TGTGCCAGCAGCTTCCTCAAGACTAGCGGACATCCCTACGAGCAGTACTTC	CASSFLKTSGHPYEQYF
NA	TRBJ2-7	NA	TRBV5-5	TGTGCCAGCAGCCCGGGACCCGATGAATTGTACGAGCAGTACTTC	CASSPGPDELYEQYF
NA	TRBJ2-7	NA	TRBV30	TGTGCCTGGAGTTCAGGGCACTCCTACGAGCAGTACTTC	CAWSSGHSYEQYF
NA	TRBJ1-3	NA	TRBV5-1	TGCGCCAGCAGCTTTTCCGGGGATGGAAACACCATATATTTT	CASSFSGDGNTIYF
NA	TRBJ1-2	NA	TRBV27	TGTGCCAGCAGTCGCGGACATATTAACTATGGCTACACCTTC	CASSRGHINYGYTF
NA	TRBJ1-1	NA	TRBV29-1	TGCAGCGTTGAAGAACGGGGGGCAAGGACTGAAGCTTTCTTT	CSVEERGARTEAFF
NA	TRBJ2-3	NA	TRBV30	TGTGGCAGATCAGAGGGGGTGAATACAGATACGCAGTATTTT	CGRSEGVNTDTQYF
NA	TRBJ1-3	NA	TRBV7-6	TGTGCCAGCAGCGGCAGGGAGAACGGAAACACCATATATTTT	CASSGRENGNTIYF
NA	TRBJ2-2	NA	TRBV18	TGTGCCAGCTCACCACCCCTCTTGGGGGACACCGGGGAGCTGTTTTTT	CASSPPLLGDTGELFF
NA	TRBJ1-2	TRBD1	TRBV18	TGTGCCAGCTCACCGGGACAGGCCACTTCGGGGGTCTATGGCTACACCTTC	CASSPGQATSGVYGYTF
NA	TRBJ2-3	TRBD2	TRBV7-9	TGTGCCAGCAGCCTAGGACTAGGGGTGAGCACAGATACGCAGTATTTT	CASSLGLGVSTDTQYF
NA	TRBJ2-2	NA	TRBV19	TGTGCCAGTAGTATAGATCGGCCCACGACCTACACCGGGGAGCTGTTTTTT	CASSIDRPTTYTGELFF
NA	TRBJ2-7	TRBD1	TRBV6-6	TGTGCCAGCAGTTACTCCGGGGACAGGGTGGGAAGTGAGTACTTC	CASSYSGDRVGSEYF
NA	TRBJ1-1	NA	TRBV25-1	TGTGCCAGCAATCAGGCTCTGAACACTGAAGCTTTCTTT	CASNQALNTEAFF
NA	TRBJ2-7	NA	TRBV20-1	TGCAGTGCGGCCAGGAATTACGAGCAGTACTTC	CSAARNYEQYF
NA	TRBJ2-1	TRBD1	TRBV30	TGTGCCTGGAGCCGAAGGGGGCTCTACAATGAGCAGTTCTTC	CAWSRRGLYNEQFF
once	TRBJ2-7	NA	TRBV5-1	TGCGCCAGCAGCTTGGCCGTGGGCAGGTCGGCGGAGCAGTACTTC	CASSLAVGRSAEQYF
NA	TRBJ2-7	NA	TRBV10-2	TGCGCCAGCAGTGAGCTAGTACCATCAGGATACGAGCAGTACTTC	CASSELVPSGYEQYF
NA	TRBJ2-7	TRBD2	TRBV6-1	TGTGCCAGCAGTGAGCCTAGAAGGACTAGCGGGAGCGGCTACGAGCAGTACTTC	CASSEPRRTSGSGYEQYF
once	TRBJ2-7	NA	TRBV6-1	TGTGCCAGCAGTGAGGGACGGAGGTCGGACGAGCAGTACTTC	CASSEGRRSDEQYF
NA	TRBJ1-2	TRBD1	TRBV11-2	TGTGCCAGCTGCTTAGGTCGGGACAGCTCCTATGGCTACACCTTC	CASCLGRDSSYGYTF
NA	TRBJ2-5	TRBD2	TRBV19	TGTGCCAGTAGTAATAGGGGAGCGGGAGGGCCGCGAGAGACCCAGTACTTC	CASSNRGAGGPRETQYF
NA	TRBJ2-2	NA	TRBV7-6	TGTGCCAGCAGCTCGAAGACCGGGGCCGGGGAGCTGTTTTTT	CASSSKTGAGELFF
NA	TRBJ1-2	TRBD1	TRBV5-1	TGCGCCAGCAGCTTGGCCGAAGGGGGCGGGGCCTATGGCTACACCTTC	CASSLAEGGGAYGYTF
NA	TRBJ2-2	TRBD2	TRBV5-4	TGTGCCAGCAGCTTGGGACTAGCGGGATACACCGGGGAGCTGTTTTTT	CASSLGLAGYTGELFF
NA	TRBJ1-4	TRBD1	TRBV5-1	TGCGCCAGCAGCCGAGGACAGGGAAGGGGGGATGAAAAACTGTTTTTT	CASSRGQGRGDEKLFF
NA	TRBJ1-2	NA	TRBV7-8	TGTGCCAGCAGCTCGGAAAGCAGTGGCTACACCTTC	CASSSESSGYTF
NA	TRBJ1-1	NA	TRBV7-9	TGTGCCAGCAGCTTAGAAAGGGTGAACACTGAAGCTTTCTTT	CASSLERVNTEAFF